This passage covers 8 T cell receptor beta chains from one sample sequenced in a study of regulatory T cells in long-lasting Graves disease. With iRepertoire HTBI primers and Arm-PCR of CDR3 regions, TCR beta libraries were built. In TCRdb, the multiplex PCR reads were re-called with MiXCR into one record per CDR3 protein. Of around 460,000 distinct CDR3 sequences listed, about 22% are singletons. As to time point: persistent/refractory GD, antithyroid drugs over 5 years with positive TRAb. Extracted PBMC RNA gave rise to the TCR library. Sequenced here: peripheral blood mononuclear cells (PBMCs), sampled when the disease was refractory, from a patient treated with antithyroid drugs. The receptors were sampled from a female donor with Graves disease.

V is TRBV6-5 and J is TRBJ2-3, with 9 bases identical to TRBD1. The V gene's germline CDR1 is MNHEY and CDR2 SVGAGI. V dropped 2 bases and J dropped 12; count of bases not matched to a gene: 6. The CDR3 is made up of 13 amino acids. The CDR3 DNA sequence: TGTGCCAGCAGTTACGGCGGGGGACAGGGACAGTATTTT. Its translation is CASSYGGGQGQYF.

The chain combines TRBV7-9 with TRBJ2-7, with 14 positions matching TRBD2. Germline trimming cut 5 bases from V and 0 bases from J; bases unmatched to any gene: 6. Germline-derived CDR1 and CDR2 are SEHNR and FQNEAQ (reference sequence). The CDR3 has 17 amino acids. The CDR3 region is CASSPGTSGGPSYEQYF. As DNA, the CDR3 is TGTGCCAGCAGCCCTGGGACTAGCGGGGGCCCCTCCTACGAGCAGTACTTC.

This clonotype was found many times. The rearrangement links TRBV30 to TRBJ1-1; tentatively, D is TRBD1 (6 bases). The CDR3 totals 13 residues. CDR1 is GTSNPN, CDR2 SVGIG, per germline (reference sequence). Trimming took off 2 bases at V and 1 base at J, with 8 bases between the two ends. For the CDR3, the DNA is TGTGCCTGGAGTCTGGGACAGAACACTGAAGCTTTCTTT. This sequence encodes CAWSLGQNTEAFF. The full variable domain, with the rest looked up from reference TRBV30 and TRBJ1-1, is SQTIHQWPATLVQPVGSPLSLECTVEGTSNPNLYWYRQAAGRGLQLLFYSVGIGQISSEVPQNLSASRPQDRQFILSSKKLLLSDSGFYLCAWSLGQNTEAFFGQGTRLTVV.

The chain employs TRBV2 and TRBJ2-1, with D perhaps TRBD1 (5 bases). The CDR3 runs to 19 residues. Germline V CDR1 and CDR2: SNHLY, FYNNEI. Trimming removed 0 bases from V and 6 bases from J, with 24 bases in between. CDR3 sequence: CASSEALRTTLGQLNEQFF. The CDR3, as DNA: TGTGCCAGCAGTGAAGCGCTTAGGACCACCCTCGGACAACTCAATGAGCAGTTCTTC.

This chain joins TRBV29-1 and TRBJ2-3; no definite D call. Germline values: CDR1 SQVTM, CDR2 ANQGSEA. With 7 bases removed from V and 1 base from J, the gap between germline ends came to 9 bases. The CDR3 contains 12 residues. This CDR3 reads CSDTVGTDTQYF. The DNA of the CDR3 is TGCAGCGACACCGTGGGCACAGATACGCAGTATTTT.

The sample holds many counts of this clonotype. The CDR3 nucleotides are TGTGCCAGCACAGGCGCGAACACCGGGGAGCTGTTTTTT. It specifies CASTGANTGELFF. The rearrangement joins TRBV27 to TRBJ2-2; D remains ambiguous. Trimming shortened V by 7 bases and J by 0 bases, and 6 bases separated the two germline ends. This CDR3 is built from 13 residues. CDR1 MNHEY and CDR2 SMNVEV come from the germline V gene (reference sequence).

This clonotype was seen only a few times. The gene calls are TRBV20-1 and TRBJ2-7, with TRBD2 matching over 11 bases. Trimming removed 4 bases from V and 5 bases from J; junction bases left unmatched: 13. The CDR3 is 16 residues long. CDR1 is DFQATT and CDR2 is SNEGSKA in the germline V gene (reference sequence). CDR3 coding DNA: TGCAGTGCTAACAACCCGCGGACTAGCGGGTTCGACGAGCAGTACTTC. This codes for CSANNPRTSGFDEQYF.

This clonotype showed up just a few times. The rearrangement joins TRBV9 to TRBJ1-1; D gene uncertain. The CDR3 length is 15 residues. CDR1 and CDR2 from the germline V gene are SGDLS and YYNGEE. Trimming left V 2 bases short and J 4 bases short, with 15 bases between. CDR3 bases: TGTGCCAGCAGCGTTCAATCGGCAGTAGGCACTGAAGCTTTCTTT. It codes for CASSVQSAVGTEAFF. The complete variable domain, with remaining parts taken from reference TRBV9 and TRBJ1-1, reads DSGVTQTPKHLITATGQRVTLRCSPRSGDLSVYWYQQSLDQGLQFLIQYYNGEERAKGNILERFSAQQFPDLHSELNLSSLELGDSALYFCASSVQSAVGTEAFFGQGTRLTVV.